The T cell receptor (beta chain) under discussion was sequenced for a study of OX40 agonist ivuxolimab in advanced cancers. The wider study: The dose-escalation cohort was approximately 81% male, with a mean age of around 54 years, ranging roughly 23 to 85.

Sequenced by immunoSEQ multiplex PCR; TCRdb stores in-frame clones only, minus some. The sample includes some 19,000 clones, about 76% of them seen just once. This clone showed up just a few times. Germline V gene lookup returns CDR1 MNHNS and CDR2 SASEGT. The CDR3 runs to 15 residues. The V and J ends lost 3 bases and 5 bases respectively, with 14 bases between them. The sequences come from CD4+ or CD8+ T cells sorted from blood, collected in a trial of the OX40 agonist ivuxolimab. The sequence derives from an adult with an advanced solid tumor such as melanoma, head and neck, liver or kidney cancer. This chain uses TRBV6-1 with TRBJ1-5; weak D call: TRBD1 (5 bases). The CDR3 here is CASSDYAGSDQPQHF. DNA of the CDR3: TGTGCCAGCAGTGACTATGCAGGGTCAGATCAGCCCCAGCATTTT.